This entry lists 32 T cell receptor beta chains sequenced from one sample in a study of CXCR3-negative and CXCR3-positive naive CD8 T cells. Findings of the study overall: CXCR3-positive naive cells had more hydrophobic TRB CDR3s than CXCR3-negative naive cells.

UMI-labeled 5' RACE yielded the TRB cDNA libraries. From its re-call of the 5' RACE reads, TCRdb lists each CDR3 protein once, without DNA. The listing contains 150,000 or so distinct CDR3 sequences. Antigens for these TCRs are unknown. What was sequenced was naive CXCR3+ CD8+ T cells from blood. The subset here: CD45RO-CCR7+CD27+CD95- naive CD8+ T cells expressing CXCR3 (TNR3+). The receptors were sampled from a human donor in good health. Some clones in this sample may be carry-over from other donors' samples.

The V and J genes are TRBV20-1 and TRBJ2-1; the TRBD1 assignment by TCRdb is unverifiable without DNA. Per the germline V gene, CDR1 is DFQATT and CDR2 is SNEGSKA (reference sequence). This CDR3 spans 13 amino acids. CDR3 residues: CSARAQHYNEQFF.

V and J are TRBV5-4 and TRBJ2-7; with no DNA, the TCRdb D assignment of TRBD1 cannot be verified. The CDR3 length is 13 residues. The germline V gene encodes CDR1 SGHNT and CDR2 YYREEE (reference sequence). CDR3 sequence: CASAPGGTYEQYF.

The rearrangement links TRBV4-2 to TRBJ1-3. In germline, CDR1 is LGHNA, CDR2 YNFKEQ. The CDR3 length is 16 residues. The CDR3 reads CASSQSRRQVYNTIYF.

The rearrangement uses TRBV12-3 or TRBV12-4 and TRBJ1-1; TCRdb selects TRBD1, and the lack of DNA leaves this call unchecked. The CDR3 loop spans 13 amino acids. This chain's CDR3 is CASGDSVNTEAFF.

The V and J genes are TRBV27 and TRBJ2-1; the D call of TRBD2 rests on TCRdb alone, since no DNA is present to check it. CDR3 length equals 16 residues. Germline values: CDR1 MNHEY, CDR2 SMNVEV (reference sequence). The chain's CDR3 is CASSSNSGGPYNEQFF.

The chain carries TRBV12-3 or TRBV12-4 and TRBJ2-5; TCRdb indicates TRBD2, and absent DNA this call remains unverified. The CDR3 spans 15 residues. The CDR3: CASSSTSGGEETQYF.

The chain has TRBV14 and TRBJ2-5; TCRdb returns TRBD2, unconfirmable since there is no DNA. This CDR3 region has 18 residues. CDR1 and CDR2 from the germline V gene are SGHDN and FVKESK. CDR3 in amino acids: CASSRIRDGKLVKETQYF.

CDR3 amino acids: CASSLGPASTDTQYF. The V call is TRBV7-2, the J call TRBJ2-3. The CDR3 has 15 residues. Per the germline V gene, CDR1 is SGHTA and CDR2 is FQGNSA.

The J gene is TRBJ2-7, the V gene TRBV5-8. Germline CDR1 SGHTS, CDR2 YDEGEE. This CDR3 comprises 13 residues. This CDR3 reads CASSFRGSYEQYF.

The chain has TRBV19 and TRBJ1-1; no DNA is available, so the TRBD1 call from TCRdb remains unchecked. The CDR3 length is 16 residues. Germline CDR1 LNHDA, CDR2 SQIVND (reference sequence). CDR3 region: CASSYRDRGMNTEAFF.

V usage is TRBV10-2 and J usage is TRBJ1-1. From germline, CDR1 is WSHSY and CDR2 SAAADI. The CDR3 extends over 14 amino acids. CDR3: CASSESAGQSGWIF.

The rearrangement joins TRBV21-1 to TRBJ1-2; the D call from TCRdb, TRBD1, cannot be confirmed without DNA. TRBV21-1 is listed as a pseudogene. This CDR3 spans 14 amino acids. CDR3 amino acids: CASSPSRGQYGYTF.

This sequence joins TRBV7-8 and TRBJ2-3. The CDR3 length is 14 residues. Germline CDR1 is SGHVS and CDR2 is FQNEAQ. The CDR3 protein is CASSHHGGTDTQYF.

The J gene is TRBJ2-7, the V gene TRBV5-1; with no DNA, the TCRdb D assignment of TRBD1 cannot be verified. Per the germline V gene, CDR1 is SGHRS and CDR2 is YFSETQ. The CDR3 consists of 14 residues. CDR3 residues: CASSPWAGSYEQYF.

The V gene is TRBV4-1, the J gene TRBJ1-1; TCRdb selects TRBD1, and the lack of DNA leaves this call unchecked. Per the germline V gene, CDR1 is MGHRA and CDR2 is YSYEKL. The CDR3 runs to 15 residues. The CDR3 spells CASSQDAEQGTEAFF.

CDR3: CASSEVRTSGVYEQYF. The chain links TRBV2 to TRBJ2-7; checking the TCRdb D call of TRBD2 is not possible without DNA. CDR1 SNHLY and CDR2 FYNNEI come from the germline V gene. The CDR3 has 16 amino acids.

The chain links TRBV12-3 or TRBV12-4 to TRBJ2-1; the D call of TRBD2 rests on TCRdb alone, since no DNA is present to check it. CDR3 size: 14 residues. The CDR3: CASTFSRGNNEQFF.

The rearrangement links TRBV29-1 to TRBJ2-3; TCRdb's D gene call, TRBD1, goes unchecked for lack of DNA. CDR1 and CDR2 (germline): SQVTM, ANQGSEA. CDR3 length: 17 amino acids. The CDR3 here is CSAHSPGQEVFTDTQYF.

This chain uses TRBV7-8 with TRBJ2-7; absent DNA, TCRdb's TRBD1 call cannot be checked. The germline V gene encodes CDR1 SGHVS and CDR2 FQNEAQ. The CDR3 extends over 14 amino acids. The CDR3 spells CASSFPGSSYEQYF.

CDR3 sequence reads: CASSFSWDRDSWNEQYF. This chain connects TRBV5-1 to TRBJ2-7; TCRdb's assignment of TRBD1 cannot be checked, as there is no DNA. Germline-derived CDR1 and CDR2 are SGHRS and YFSETQ. This CDR3 has 17 residues.

The chain joins TRBV24-1 to TRBJ2-1; TCRdb's D gene call, TRBD2, goes unchecked for lack of DNA. The CDR3 sequence is 15 residues long. Per germline, CDR1 KGHDR and CDR2 SFDVKD. The CDR3 spells CATSDGTSGLLEQFF.

The chain combines TRBV28 with TRBJ2-1; the TCRdb call, TRBD1, lacks DNA for checking. The CDR3 length is 14 residues. Germline CDR1 reads MDHEN; CDR2 reads SYDVKM. This chain's CDR3 is CASSWTGPANEQFF. Full variable domain (missing parts from reference TRBV28 and TRBJ2-1): DVKVTQSSRYLVKRTGEKVFLECVQDMDHENMFWYRQDPGLGLRLIYFSYDVKMKEKGDIPEGYSVSREKKERFSLILESASTNQTSMYLCASSWTGPANEQFFGPGTRLTVL.

This chain's CDR3 is CSVPGGTGELFF. This sequence joins TRBV29-1 and TRBJ2-2; lacking DNA, the TRBD1 call made by TCRdb goes unchecked. Germline CDR1 reads SQVTM; CDR2 reads ANQGSEA. The CDR3 covers 12 residues.

The V gene is TRBV15, the J gene TRBJ2-2. CDR1 and CDR2 (germline): LNHNV, YYDKDF (reference sequence). This CDR3 has 14 amino acids. CDR3: CATSRVQNTGELFF.

The rearrangement joins TRBV28 to TRBJ2-7; TCRdb outputs TRBD1, but without DNA this stays unchecked. CDR3 length equals 13 residues. CDR1 MDHEN and CDR2 SYDVKM come from the germline V gene. CDR3: CASREGASYEQYF.

The CDR3 loop reads CASSPDRMPSGRAGELFF. The chain joins TRBV12-3 or TRBV12-4 to TRBJ2-2; TCRdb picks TRBD2, but there is no DNA to check that call. CDR3 length: 18 residues.

The gene calls are TRBV12-3 or TRBV12-4 and TRBJ2-7; as DNA is missing, the TRBD2 call by TCRdb cannot be tested. This CDR3 is 14 amino acids long. The CDR3 is CASSPETSGYEQYF.

The V call is TRBV2, the J call TRBJ2-1; TCRdb calls TRBD1, which cannot be checked without DNA. Germline CDR1 reads SNHLY; CDR2 reads FYNNEI. The CDR3 length is 12 residues. CDR3 sequence reads: CASRGLNNEQFF. Full variable domain (outside the CDR3, taken from reference TRBV2 and TRBJ2-1): EPEVTQTPSHQVTQMGQEVILRCVPISNHLYFYWYRQILGQKVEFLVSFYNNEISEKSEIFDDQFSVERPDGSNFTLKIRSTKLEDSAMYFCASRGLNNEQFFGPGTRLTVL.

This chain joins TRBV7-6 and TRBJ2-5; TCRdb lists TRBD1, though no DNA is available to test this call. Germline lookup yields CDR1 SGHVS and CDR2 FNYEAQ. The CDR3 runs to 16 residues. CDR3 region: CASSQAPGGWTETQYF.

The V gene is TRBV4-2, the J gene TRBJ1-1; with no DNA, the TCRdb D assignment of TRBD1 cannot be verified. This CDR3 has 16 residues. Germline CDR1 and CDR2: LGHNA and YNFKEQ. This chain's CDR3 is CASSQARTVSNTEAFF.

J is TRBJ2-1 and V is TRBV28. Looked up from germline, CDR1 is MDHEN and CDR2 is SYDVKM. This CDR3 is 13 amino acids long. CDR3 residues: CASSWDSYNEQFF. Complete variable domain (other parts from reference TRBV28 and TRBJ2-1): DVKVTQSSRYLVKRTGEKVFLECVQDMDHENMFWYRQDPGLGLRLIYFSYDVKMKEKGDIPEGYSVSREKKERFSLILESASTNQTSMYLCASSWDSYNEQFFGPGTRLTVL.

The chain recombines TRBV6-5 with TRBJ2-7; the TCRdb call, TRBD1, lacks DNA for checking. Germline V gene sequence: CDR1 MNHEY, CDR2 SVGAGI. The CDR3 runs 15 residues. CDR3 sequence reads: CASSYTRESSYEQYF.